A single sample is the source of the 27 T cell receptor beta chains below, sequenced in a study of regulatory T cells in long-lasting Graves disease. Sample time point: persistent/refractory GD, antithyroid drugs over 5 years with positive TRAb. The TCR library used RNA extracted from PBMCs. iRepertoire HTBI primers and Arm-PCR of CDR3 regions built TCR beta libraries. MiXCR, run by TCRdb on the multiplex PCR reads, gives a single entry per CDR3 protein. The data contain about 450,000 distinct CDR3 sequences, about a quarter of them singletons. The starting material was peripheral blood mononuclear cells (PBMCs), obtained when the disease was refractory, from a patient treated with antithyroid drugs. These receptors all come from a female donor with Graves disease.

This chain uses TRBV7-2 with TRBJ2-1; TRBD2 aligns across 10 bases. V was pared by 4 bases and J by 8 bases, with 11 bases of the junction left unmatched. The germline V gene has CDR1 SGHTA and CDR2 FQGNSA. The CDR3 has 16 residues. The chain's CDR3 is CASSSFSSGSYDEQFF. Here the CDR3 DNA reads TGTGCCAGCAGCTCCTTCTCTAGCGGGAGTTACGATGAGCAGTTCTTC.

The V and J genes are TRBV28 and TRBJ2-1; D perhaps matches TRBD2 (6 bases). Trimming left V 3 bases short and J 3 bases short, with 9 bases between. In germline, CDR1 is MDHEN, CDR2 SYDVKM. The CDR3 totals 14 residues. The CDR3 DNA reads TGTGCCAGCAGTTTGGGAGCGGGCTACAATGAGCAGTTCTTC. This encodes CASSLGAGYNEQFF.

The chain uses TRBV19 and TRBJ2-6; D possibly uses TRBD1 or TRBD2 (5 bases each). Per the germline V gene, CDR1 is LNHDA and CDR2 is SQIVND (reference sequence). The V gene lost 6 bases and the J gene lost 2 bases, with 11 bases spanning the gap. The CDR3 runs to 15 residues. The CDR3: CASSPRGTGANVLTF. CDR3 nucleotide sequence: TGTGCCAGTAGCCCTCGGGGCACTGGGGCCAACGTCCTGACTTTC. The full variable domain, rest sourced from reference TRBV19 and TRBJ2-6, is DGGITQSPKYLFRKEGQNVTLSCEQNLNHDAMYWYRQDPGQGLRLIYYSQIVNDFQKGDIAEGYSVSREKKESFPLTVTSAQKNPTAFYLCASSPRGTGANVLTFGAGSRLTVL.

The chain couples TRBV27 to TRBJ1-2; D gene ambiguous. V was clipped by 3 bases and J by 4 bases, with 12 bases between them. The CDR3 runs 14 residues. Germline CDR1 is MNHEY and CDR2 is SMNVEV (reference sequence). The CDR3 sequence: CASSLAGSGYGYTF. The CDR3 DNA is TGTGCCAGCAGTTTGGCCGGGAGCGGCTATGGCTACACCTTC.

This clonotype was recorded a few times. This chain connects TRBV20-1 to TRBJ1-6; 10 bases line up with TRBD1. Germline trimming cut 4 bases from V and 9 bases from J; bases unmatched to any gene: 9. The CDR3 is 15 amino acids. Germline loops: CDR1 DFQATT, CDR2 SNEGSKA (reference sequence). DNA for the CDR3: TGCAGTGCTAAAGACCCGGACAGGGGGAGTTCACCCCTCCACTTT. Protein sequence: CSAKDPDRGSSPLHF.

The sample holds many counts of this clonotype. The CDR3 DNA follows: TGTGCCAGCAGTGGAAAGAGGGGGGGGGGGCTTTATAGCAATCAGCCCCAGCATTTT. Translated, it gives CASSGKRGGGLYSNQPQHF. The V gene is TRBV2, the J gene TRBJ1-5; a possible D gene is TRBD1 (6 bases). CDR1 and CDR2 from the germline V gene are SNHLY and FYNNEI. The V gene lost 4 bases and the J gene lost 0 bases, with 22 bases spanning the gap. The CDR3 covers 19 residues. Full variable domain (rest looked up from reference TRBV2 and TRBJ1-5): EPEVTQTPSHQVTQMGQEVILRCVPISNHLYFYWYRQILGQKVEFLVSFYNNEISEKSEIFDDQFSVERPDGSNFTLKIRSTKLEDSAMYFCASSGKRGGGLYSNQPQHFGDGTRLSIL.

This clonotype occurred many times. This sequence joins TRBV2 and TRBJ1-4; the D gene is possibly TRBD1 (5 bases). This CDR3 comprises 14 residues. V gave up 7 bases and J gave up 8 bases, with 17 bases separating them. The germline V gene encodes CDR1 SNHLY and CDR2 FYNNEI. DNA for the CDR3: TGTGCCAGCACTCCGGTAGGGGTCAGGGAAAAACTGTTTTTT. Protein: CASTPVGVREKLFF. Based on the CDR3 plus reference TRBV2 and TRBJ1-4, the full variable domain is EPEVTQTPSHQVTQMGQEVILRCVPISNHLYFYWYRQILGQKVEFLVSFYNNEISEKSEIFDDQFSVERPDGSNFTLKIRSTKLEDSAMYFCASTPVGVREKLFFGSGTQLSVL.

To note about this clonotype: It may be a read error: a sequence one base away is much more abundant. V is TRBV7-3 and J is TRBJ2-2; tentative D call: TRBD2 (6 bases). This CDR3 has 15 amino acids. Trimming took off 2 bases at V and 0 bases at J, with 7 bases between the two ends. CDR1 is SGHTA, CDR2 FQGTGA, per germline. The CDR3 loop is CASSLGLSNTGELFF. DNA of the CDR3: TGTGCCAGCAGCTTAGGACTATCGAACACCGGGGAGCTGTTTTTT.

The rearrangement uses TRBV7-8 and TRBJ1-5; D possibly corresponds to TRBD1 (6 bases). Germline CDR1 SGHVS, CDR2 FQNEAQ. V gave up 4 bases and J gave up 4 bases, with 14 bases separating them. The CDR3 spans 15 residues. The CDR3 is CASSSGQSGNQPQHF. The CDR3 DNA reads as TGTGCCAGCAGCTCTGGACAGAGCGGGAATCAGCCCCAGCATTTT.

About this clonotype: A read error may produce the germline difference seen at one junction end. CDR3 nucleotide sequence: TGTGCCACCCGTGATTTCGAAAAGGGGGCGCGAAATTCACCCCTCCACTTT. Its translation: CATRDFEKGARNSPLHF. The chain has TRBV24-1 and TRBJ1-6, with 7 bases lining up with TRBD1. The CDR3 loop spans 17 amino acids. Per the germline V gene, CDR1 is KGHDR and CDR2 is SFDVKD.

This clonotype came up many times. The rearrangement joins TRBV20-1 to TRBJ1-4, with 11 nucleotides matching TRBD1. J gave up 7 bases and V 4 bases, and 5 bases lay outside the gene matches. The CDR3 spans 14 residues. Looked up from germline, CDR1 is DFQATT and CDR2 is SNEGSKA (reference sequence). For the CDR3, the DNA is TGCAGTGCTAAAACGGGACAGGGGGGTGAAAAACTGTTTTTT. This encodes CSAKTGQGGEKLFF.

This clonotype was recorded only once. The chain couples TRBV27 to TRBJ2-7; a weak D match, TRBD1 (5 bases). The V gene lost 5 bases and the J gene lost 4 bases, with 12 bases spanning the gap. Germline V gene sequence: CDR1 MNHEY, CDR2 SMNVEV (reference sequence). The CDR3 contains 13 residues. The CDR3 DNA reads TGTGCCAGCAGTAATCCCCCAGGGTACGAGCAGTACTTC. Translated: CASSNPPGYEQYF.

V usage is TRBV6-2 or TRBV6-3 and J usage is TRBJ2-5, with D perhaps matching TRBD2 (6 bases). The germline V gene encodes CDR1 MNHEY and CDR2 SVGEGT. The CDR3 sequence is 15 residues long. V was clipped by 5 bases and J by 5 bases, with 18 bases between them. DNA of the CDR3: TGTGCCAGCAGTGAAGCCGGCGGGATAGAGGAGACCCAGTACTTC. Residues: CASSEAGGIEETQYF.

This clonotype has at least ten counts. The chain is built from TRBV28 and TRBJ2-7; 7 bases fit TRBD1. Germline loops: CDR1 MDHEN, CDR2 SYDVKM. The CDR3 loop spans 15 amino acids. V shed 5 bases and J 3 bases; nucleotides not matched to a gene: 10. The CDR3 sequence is CASSHDRAGRYEQYF. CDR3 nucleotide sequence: TGTGCCAGCAGTCATGACAGGGCGGGCCGCTACGAGCAGTACTTC.

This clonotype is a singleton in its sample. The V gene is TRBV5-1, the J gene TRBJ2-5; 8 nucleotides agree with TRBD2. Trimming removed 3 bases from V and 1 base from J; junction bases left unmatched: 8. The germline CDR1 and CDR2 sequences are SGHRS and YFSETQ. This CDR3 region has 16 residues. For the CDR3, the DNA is TGCGCCAGCAGCTCACAAGGACTAGCACTCCAAGAGACCCAGTACTTC. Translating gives CASSSQGLALQETQYF.

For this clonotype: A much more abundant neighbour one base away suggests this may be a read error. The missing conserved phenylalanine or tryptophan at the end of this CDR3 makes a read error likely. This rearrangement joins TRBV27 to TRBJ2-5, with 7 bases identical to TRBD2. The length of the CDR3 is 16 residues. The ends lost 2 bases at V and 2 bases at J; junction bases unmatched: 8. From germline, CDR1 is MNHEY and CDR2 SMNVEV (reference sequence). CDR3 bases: TGTGCCAGCAGTTTACTGGGAGGGAGAACGCAAGAGACCCAGTACCTC. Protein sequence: CASSLLGGRTQETQYL.

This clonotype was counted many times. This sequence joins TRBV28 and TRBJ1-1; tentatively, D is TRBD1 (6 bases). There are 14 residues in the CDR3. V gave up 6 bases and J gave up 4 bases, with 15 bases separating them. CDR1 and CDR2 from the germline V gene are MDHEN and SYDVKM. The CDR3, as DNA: TGTGCCAGCAGGAGCGGTCGGGGGCCCACTGAAGCTTTCTTT. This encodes CASRSGRGPTEAFF.

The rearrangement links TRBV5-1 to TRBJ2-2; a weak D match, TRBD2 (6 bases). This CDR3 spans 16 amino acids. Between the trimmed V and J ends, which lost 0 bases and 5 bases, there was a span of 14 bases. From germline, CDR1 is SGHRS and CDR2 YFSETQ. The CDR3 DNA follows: TGCGCCAGCAGCTTGGGCCATGGGGGGACGACCGGGGAGCTGTTTTTT. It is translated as CASSLGHGGTTGELFF.

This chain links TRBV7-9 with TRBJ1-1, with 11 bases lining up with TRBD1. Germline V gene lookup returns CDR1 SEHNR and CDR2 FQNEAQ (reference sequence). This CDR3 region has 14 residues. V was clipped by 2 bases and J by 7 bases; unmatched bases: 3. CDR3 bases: TGTGCCAGCAGCTTAATTGGGACAGGGGGTGAAGCTTTCTTT. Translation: CASSLIGTGGEAFF.

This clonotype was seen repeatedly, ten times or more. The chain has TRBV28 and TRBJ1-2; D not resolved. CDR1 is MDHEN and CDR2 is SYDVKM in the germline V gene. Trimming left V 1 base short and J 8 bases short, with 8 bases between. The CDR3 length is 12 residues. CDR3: CASSLSWAGYTF. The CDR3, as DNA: TGTGCCAGCAGTTTATCCTGGGCAGGCTACACCTTC.

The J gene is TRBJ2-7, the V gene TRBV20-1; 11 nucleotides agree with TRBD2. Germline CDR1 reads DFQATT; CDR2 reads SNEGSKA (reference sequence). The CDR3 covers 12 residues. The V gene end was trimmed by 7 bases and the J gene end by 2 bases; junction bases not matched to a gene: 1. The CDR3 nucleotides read TGCAGTGGACTAGCGGGAACCTACGAGCAGTACTTC. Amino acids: CSGLAGTYEQYF.

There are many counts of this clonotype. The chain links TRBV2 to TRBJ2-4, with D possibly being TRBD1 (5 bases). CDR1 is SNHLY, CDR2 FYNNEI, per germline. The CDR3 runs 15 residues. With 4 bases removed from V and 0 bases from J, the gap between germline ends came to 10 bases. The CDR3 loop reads CASSVTDLAKNIQYF. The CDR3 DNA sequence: TGTGCCAGCAGTGTGACAGATTTAGCCAAAAACATTCAGTACTTC. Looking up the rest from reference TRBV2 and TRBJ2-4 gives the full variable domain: EPEVTQTPSHQVTQMGQEVILRCVPISNHLYFYWYRQILGQKVEFLVSFYNNEISEKSEIFDDQFSVERPDGSNFTLKIRSTKLEDSAMYFCASSVTDLAKNIQYFGAGTRLSVL.

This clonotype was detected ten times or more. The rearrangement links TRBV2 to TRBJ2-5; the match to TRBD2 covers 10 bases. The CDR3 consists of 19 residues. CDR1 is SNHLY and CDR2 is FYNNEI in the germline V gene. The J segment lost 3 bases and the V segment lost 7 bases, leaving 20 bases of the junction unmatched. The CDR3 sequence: CASTGHPRSGRANKETQYF. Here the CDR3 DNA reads TGTGCCAGCACCGGGCACCCTAGAAGCGGGAGGGCCAATAAAGAGACCCAGTACTTC.

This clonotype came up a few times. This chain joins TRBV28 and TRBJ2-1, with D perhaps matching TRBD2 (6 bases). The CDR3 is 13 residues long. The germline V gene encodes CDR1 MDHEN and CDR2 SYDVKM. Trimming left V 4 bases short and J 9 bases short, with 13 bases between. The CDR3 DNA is TGTGCCAGCAGTTCCAAGAGGCGGGGTGAGCAGTTCTTC. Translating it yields CASSSKRRGEQFF.

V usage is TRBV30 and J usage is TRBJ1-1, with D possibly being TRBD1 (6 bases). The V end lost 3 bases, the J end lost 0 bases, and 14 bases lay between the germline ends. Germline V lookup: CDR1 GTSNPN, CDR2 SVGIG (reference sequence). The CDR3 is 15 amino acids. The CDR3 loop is CAWSVYTGLNTEAFF. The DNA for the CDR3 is TGTGCCTGGAGCGTCTATACAGGGTTGAACACTGAAGCTTTCTTT. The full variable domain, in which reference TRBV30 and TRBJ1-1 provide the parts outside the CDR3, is SQTIHQWPATLVQPVGSPLSLECTVEGTSNPNLYWYRQAAGRGLQLLFYSVGIGQISSEVPQNLSASRPQDRQFILSSKKLLLSDSGFYLCAWSVYTGLNTEAFFGQGTRLTVV.

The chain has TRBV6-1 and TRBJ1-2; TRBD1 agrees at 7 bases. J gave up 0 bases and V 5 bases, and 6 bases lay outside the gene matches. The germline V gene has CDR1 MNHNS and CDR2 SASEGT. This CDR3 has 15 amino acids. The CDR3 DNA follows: TGTGCCAGCAGTCCGGGACAGCAGTCTAACTATGGCTACACCTTC. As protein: CASSPGQQSNYGYTF.

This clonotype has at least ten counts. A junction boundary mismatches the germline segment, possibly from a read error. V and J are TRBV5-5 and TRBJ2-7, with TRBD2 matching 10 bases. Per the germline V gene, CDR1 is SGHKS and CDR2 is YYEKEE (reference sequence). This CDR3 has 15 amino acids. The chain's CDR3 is CASSSGLAAGYEQYF. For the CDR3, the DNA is TGCGCCAGCAGCTCCGGACTAGCGGCAGGATACGAGCAGTACTTC. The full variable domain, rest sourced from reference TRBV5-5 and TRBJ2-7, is DAGVTQSPTHLIKTRGQQVTLRCSPISGHKSVSWYQQVLGQGPQFIFQYYEKEERGRGNFPDRFSARQFPNYSSELNVNALLLGDSALYLCASSSGLAAGYEQYFGPGTRLTVT.